This T cell receptor (beta chain) was sequenced in a study of cytomegalovirus exposure and HLA in healthy donors (dated by TCRdb to the late 2010s). Regarding the complete study: In an earlier analysis of 587 of the donors, under 300 Gb of sequence data and approximately 120 million unique TCR beta sequences from about 190 million T cells were reported. In an earlier analysis of roughly 580 of the donors, high-throughput TCR beta sequencing was used to judge whether each TCR beta V gene segment behaved as functional or pseudogenic. Every repertoire in the discovery cohort had been generated on one and the same sequencing platform. The study was designed to test whether signatures of past pathogen exposure could be identified by cataloging public T cell receptors. Rather than drawing on any new phenotypic data, the later analysis identified candidate immune exposures from TCR beta sequences and the way those sequences occurred across donors. The T cell repertoires of about 700 subjects were profiled by immunosequencing and related to cytomegalovirus serostatus. Because of strong linkage in the cohort, roughly five DR-DQ haplotypes were treated as single units for association and clustering. Roughly 300 gigabases of sequencing data and around 90 million unique TCR sequences made up an early release that covered fewer than 650 HLA-typed donors. Donor age, sex, ethnicity and CMV serostatus were compiled alongside the repertoire data. Among over 350 genotyped donors of the cohort, an average of approximately 250,000 unique TCR beta nucleotide sequences were sequenced per donor, 15% to 20% of them non-productive. Of the 300 to 400 genotyped donors, 65% to 90% fell in the genetic ancestry cluster associated with self-reported Caucasian donors. In addition to the first cohort of approximately 650 subjects, a separate validation cohort of approximately 130 different subjects was used. Genome-wide SNP genotypes for about 60% of the roughly 700 donors were used in a later genetic analysis, which treated that subset as a discovery cohort. Typing coverage varied by locus: roughly 629-640 donors for A, B, C, DRB1 and DQB1; 500 to 550 for DQA1; over 600 for DPA1; roughly 450 for DPB1. The study combined high-throughput TCR immunosequencing, statistical association of individual TCRs with disease status, and machine learning to predict cytomegalovirus infection status. A later analysis re-analyzed previously published TCR beta repertoires from 660 or so donors and added high-resolution HLA genotyping to study TCR occurrence patterns. Both class I and class II loci were covered by HLA typing, at four-digit resolution. Study-wide findings and limitations: Strong co-occurrence of HLA alleles, especially DR and DQ, made assigning TCR associations to individual alleles difficult. The sequencing pipeline was judged likely to have produced a cluster of highly shared sequence variants as a technical artifact. Across donors, most TCR sequences were observed very rarely, whereas some public TCRs were present in many individuals. According to a later analysis, TCR association rates differed among HLA loci, with DRB1 alleles showing the most associated TCRs and HLA-C alleles showing the fewest. Compared with equally common non-associated chains, HLA-associated TCR beta chains in a later analysis were more clonally expanded and had lower generation probabilities. In this cohort, only TCR beta chains were sequenced, and detectable features were limited by the absence of alpha or paired-chain data. An association between a missense DCLRE1C variant and V-gene and J-gene trimming of TCR beta chains was found in a later genetic analysis and replicated in an independent cohort. In an earlier analysis of about 600 of the donors, most TCR beta V segments appeared in productive rearrangements about 87% or about 30% of the time, broadly matching IMGT annotations. In a later analysis, around 17,000 TCR beta sequences were associated with specific HLA alleles at a false discovery rate of 0.05. The presence/absence analyses assumed that sequencing depth was roughly uniform across donors, and that assumption may not be true. Linkage disequilibrium might explain the correlated functional status among segregating V segments, but an unknown experimental factor could not be excluded. In both the original and validation cohorts, the classifier was reported to diagnose cytomegalovirus status with high specificity and sensitivity. The study listed approximately 150 TCR beta chains as associated with cytomegalovirus. The authors suggested that the approach could potentially be generalized to other disease states and immunological phenotypes. According to a later genetic analysis, donors in an Asian-associated ancestry cluster had fewer N-insertions in productive TCRs than the approximately 710-donor mean. Because HLA typing was unavailable for some donors at each locus, only the typed subset was used in association tests. In a later analysis, several top co-occurrence clusters were reported to appear linked to parvovirus B19, influenza, CMV and Epstein-Barr virus. CMV serostatus was the only immune exposure information available for the cohort. In vitro tests confirmed that three of the cytomegalovirus-associated TCR beta chains recognize cytomegalovirus antigens. In a later analysis, most CMV-associated TCR beta chains were found to appear HLA-restricted, with HLA associations seemingly driven largely by CMV exposure. About 17 rarely observed V segments, including chromosome 9 orphons, were excluded from the earlier analysis of several hundred of the donors because counts were too low. A further reported finding was that TCR beta sequences accurately predicted the HLA-A and HLA-B alleles for most subjects in the first cohort. The 87-base-pair reads could not distinguish some IMGT-functional V segments, including TRBV6-2 and TRBV6-3, so those segments were excluded.

CDR1 and CDR2 are drawn from the germline V gene: LGHNA, YSLEER. Between the V and J ends, shortened by 2 bases and 2 bases respectively, the junction contains 10 bases. Including the terminal cysteine and phenylalanine, the CDR3 comprises 16 residues. Solely the CDR3 DNA is kept, with 48 bases framed from the first base. The cohort was made up of roughly 670 healthy bone marrow donors. At the time of sampling, all cohort members were nominally healthy, though unrecorded immune exposures were likely present. The donor was CMV seropositive and was included in the group of some 290 seropositive cohort members. A peripheral blood sample was collected from each donor, and TCR beta sequencing was performed on peripheral blood mononuclear cells. The Qiagen DNeasy Blood Extraction Kit was used to extract genomic DNA from the blood cell samples. Libraries were built with the immunoSEQ multiplex PCR assay. For the multiplex PCR, a mixture combining 60 forward primers for TCR Vbeta segments and 13 reverse primers for TCR Jbeta segments was used. The CDR3 region of rearranged TCR beta genes was amplified from genomic DNA by a multiplex PCR assay. On the Illumina HiSeq System, the amplified TCR beta libraries were sequenced as 87-base-pair reads. The authors processed their data as follows. A later analysis counted approximately 76 million unique TCR beta chains across the 690 or so repertoires, and around 9.9 million of these chains were shared by at least two donors. Raw reads were error-corrected and collapsed into unique sequences with a nearest-neighbor algorithm that merged closely related sequences to remove PCR and sequencing errors. V, D and J gene segments were assigned by aligning CDR3 sequences to IMGT reference sequences. For a sequence to be retained, a match of at least six nucleotides to both a V gene segment and a J gene segment was required. A rearrangement was called productive if the CDR3 had no stop codons and remained in frame with V and J, and every other rearrangement was called non-productive. Following IMGT convention, CDR3 was defined as the stretch from the second conserved V-encoded cysteine to the conserved J-encoded phenylalanine. The earlier analysis of roughly 590 of the donors excluded any sequence lacking an unambiguous match to a single V gene segment. An earlier analysis of 500 to 600 of the donors classified V segments as functional when productive rearrangements were above 56.7% and as segregating when the standard deviation between donors was above 5%. To diagnose cytomegalovirus status from the catalog of TCR beta chain sequences, a statistical classification framework was built. V and J gene assignment, in a later analysis, came from comparing TCR nucleotide sequences with IMGT/GENE-DB human TR gene sequences. In a later analysis, CDR3 sequences and most-parsimonious VDJ recombination scenarios were assigned using the TCRdist pipeline. A later analysis defined each TCR beta chain by its CDR3 amino acid sequence plus V-gene family, and excluded reads lacking a unique V-gene family. To address suspected cross-contamination and a sequencing artifact, a later analysis removed 592 highly shared, low-generation-probability nucleotide sequences. For each public chain, a later analysis derived a clonal expansion index from normalized ranks of inferred template counts within each repertoire. Generation probabilities in a later analysis came from a VDJ recombination model fitted to out-of-frame rearrangements, and those results were checked against IGoR. In a later analysis, TCR-TCR, TCR-HLA and TCR-CMV co-occurrence was scored with hypergeometric tests, and a repertoire-size bias correction was applied to TCR pairs. In a later analysis, false discovery rates were estimated by permuting HLA or CMV assignments 20 times. In a later analysis, co-occurring TCRs were grouped using DBSCAN, with TCRdist sequence similarity added in when clustering inside HLA-allele-positive subsets. For co-occurrence clustering, repertoires with fewer than 30,000 or more than 120,000 public chains were excluded, along with four or five repertoires with anomalous nucleotide sharing. The immuneACCESS repertoire file appears here via TCRdb, limited to in-frame rearrangements. These files lack a portion of the clones; in checked studies, under half of the deficit traces to unresolved V genes, and the cause of the others is not known. V and J calls and clone size are copied from that table; D and trimming were computed from the DNA. The sample table contains about 180,000 clones; only one count was recorded for over 70% of them. Roughly 3.6% of the sample lies in the top ten.

In this sample, this clone turned up once. What antigen it recognizes has not been identified. Base qualities are not recorded, but no much larger clone differs from it by a single base. Sequencing used PBMCs. The chain is assembled from TRBV4-3 and TRBJ2-6; matching of 6 bases hints at TRBD2 as the D gene. This sequence originates from an older woman in good health and CMV-seropositive. In nucleotides, the sequence is TGCGCCAGCAGCCAATCCGGGGGAGCTGGGGCCAACGTCCTGACTTTC. This sequence encodes CASSQSGGAGANVLTF.